This T cell receptor (beta chain) came from a study of blood T cell repertoires in COVID-19. For the study at large: Researchers got acute and convalescent COVID-19 samples from the United States, Italy and Spain. Sample material is recorded as cDNA or gDNA derived from T cells, B-cell-depleted T cells, or PBMCs.

Germline CDR1 reads SGDLS; CDR2 reads YYNGEE. V shed 1 base and J 10 bases; nucleotides not matched to a gene: 14. The CDR3 runs 17 residues. As handled by the study authors: Amplification from reference gene primers served as the basis for estimated nucleated cell counts. Libraries were prepared by immunoSEQ multiplex PCR; TCRdb keeps only in-frame clonotypes and omits some of them. V and J calls and clone size follow that table, whereas D and trimming were derived from the DNA. The top ten clones hold around 30% of a sample with some 250,000 clones, 80% to 85% of them seen once. The sequence came from a man aged 35 to 55 with acute or convalescent COVID-19. This chain connects TRBV9 to TRBJ2-1, with 10 bases identical to TRBD2. Input material: peripheral blood. CDR3 amino acids: CASSVSPLAGVPSEQFF. The CDR3 DNA sequence: TGTGCCAGCAGCGTATCCCCCCTAGCGGGAGTTCCTTCCGAGCAGTTCTTC.